These 3 T cell receptor beta chains share one sample of origin, sequenced in a study of cytomegalovirus exposure and HLA in healthy donors. Primers: 60 Vbeta forward and 13 Jbeta reverse. Assay: immunoSEQ multiplex PCR; the TCRdb copy retains only in-frame clones and omits some. The profile shows about 140,000 clones, 82% of them singletons. What was sequenced was PBMCs. Receptors originate from a woman aged 60-70 years in good health and CMV-seropositive.

This chain uses TRBV7-2 with TRBJ2-6; D might be TRBD2 (6 bases). Germline lookup yields CDR1 SGHTA and CDR2 FQGNSA. The length of the CDR3 is 17 residues. Trimming left V 1 base short and J 0 bases short, with 10 bases between. For the CDR3, the DNA is TGTGCCAGCAGCTTAGTACCGGGAGCCTCTGGGGCCAACGTCCTGACTTTC. It is translated as CASSLVPGASGANVLTF.

This sequence joins TRBV19 and TRBJ2-2; D perhaps matches TRBD1 (5 bases). CDR3 size: 13 residues. V was shortened by 7 bases and J by 0 bases, with 6 bases between the two germline ends. Per the germline V gene, CDR1 is LNHDA and CDR2 is SQIVND (reference sequence). CDR3 loop: CASKDTNTGELFF. DNA of the CDR3: TGTGCCAGTAAGGACACGAACACCGGGGAGCTGTTTTTT.

As to this clone: This sample also contains other DNA sequences that code for the same CDR3. The V call is TRBV15, the J call TRBJ1-5, with D perhaps TRBD1 (6 bases). The CDR3 covers 15 residues. Trimming removed 1 base at V and 1 base at J, with 8 bases between. Germline values: CDR1 LNHNV, CDR2 YYDKDF (reference sequence). The DNA for the CDR3 is TGTGCCACCAGCAGAGTCGGACAGAGCAATCAGCCCCAGCATTTT. It yields the protein CATSRVGQSNQPQHF.